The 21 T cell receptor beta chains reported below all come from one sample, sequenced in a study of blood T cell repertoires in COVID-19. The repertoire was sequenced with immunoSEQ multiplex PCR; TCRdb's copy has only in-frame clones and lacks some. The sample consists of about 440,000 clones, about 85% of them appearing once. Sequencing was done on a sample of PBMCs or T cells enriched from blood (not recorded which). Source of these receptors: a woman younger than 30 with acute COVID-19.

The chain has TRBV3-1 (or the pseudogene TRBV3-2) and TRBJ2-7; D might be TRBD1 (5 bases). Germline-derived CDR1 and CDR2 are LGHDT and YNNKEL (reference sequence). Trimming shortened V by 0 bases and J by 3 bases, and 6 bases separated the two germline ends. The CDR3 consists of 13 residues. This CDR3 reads CASSQEQGYEQYF. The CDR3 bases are TGTGCCAGCAGCCAAGAGCAGGGCTACGAGCAGTACTTC.

The CDR3 DNA sequence: TGCGCCAGCAGCCAAGAACTAGCGGGGGGCCAAGATACGCAGTATTTT. Translation: CASSQELAGGQDTQYF. This chain uses TRBV4-1 with TRBJ2-3, with 12 bases that match TRBD2. Trimming at V came to 0 bases and at J to 5 bases, leaving 3 bases not matched to a gene. Germline V lookup: CDR1 MGHRA, CDR2 YSYEKL. The CDR3 has 16 amino acids.

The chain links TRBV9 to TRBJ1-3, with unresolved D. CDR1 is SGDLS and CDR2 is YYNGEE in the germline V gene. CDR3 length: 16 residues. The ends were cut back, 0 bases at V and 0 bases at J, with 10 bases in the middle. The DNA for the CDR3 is TGTGCCAGCAGCGTAGCTAGCAGTGTCTCTGGAAACACCATATATTTT. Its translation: CASSVASSVSGNTIYF. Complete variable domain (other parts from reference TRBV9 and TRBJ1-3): DSGVTQTPKHLITATGQRVTLRCSPRSGDLSVYWYQQSLDQGLQFLIQYYNGEERAKGNILERFSAQQFPDLHSELNLSSLELGDSALYFCASSVASSVSGNTIYFGEGSWLTVV.

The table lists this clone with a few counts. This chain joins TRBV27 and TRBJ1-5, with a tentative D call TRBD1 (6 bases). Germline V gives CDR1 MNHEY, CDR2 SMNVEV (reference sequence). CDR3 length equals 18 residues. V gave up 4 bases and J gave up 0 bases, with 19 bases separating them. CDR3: CASSSQRTVLYSNQPQHF. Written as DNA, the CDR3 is TGTGCCAGCAGTTCACAAAGGACAGTCCTATATAGCAATCAGCCCCAGCATTTT.

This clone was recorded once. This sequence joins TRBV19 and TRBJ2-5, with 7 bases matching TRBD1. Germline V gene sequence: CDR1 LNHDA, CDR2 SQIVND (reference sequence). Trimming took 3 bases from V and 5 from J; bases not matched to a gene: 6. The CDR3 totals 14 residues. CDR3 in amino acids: CASSIAGTDETQYF. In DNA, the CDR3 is TGTGCCAGTAGTATTGCCGGGACAGACGAGACCCAGTACTTC.

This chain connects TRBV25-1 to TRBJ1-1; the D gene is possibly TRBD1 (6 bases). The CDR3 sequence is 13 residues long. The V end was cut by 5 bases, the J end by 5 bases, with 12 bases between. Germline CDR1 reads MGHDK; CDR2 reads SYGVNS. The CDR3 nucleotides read TGTGCCAGCAGTAACCTCAGGGGTACTGAAGCTTTCTTT. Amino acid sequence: CASSNLRGTEAFF.

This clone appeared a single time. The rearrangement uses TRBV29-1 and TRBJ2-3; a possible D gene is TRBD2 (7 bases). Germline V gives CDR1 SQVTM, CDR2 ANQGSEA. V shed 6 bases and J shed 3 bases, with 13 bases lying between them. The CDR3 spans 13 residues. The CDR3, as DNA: TGCAGCGTGGGGGGCGGGAGTACAGATACGCAGTATTTT. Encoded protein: CSVGGGSTDTQYF.

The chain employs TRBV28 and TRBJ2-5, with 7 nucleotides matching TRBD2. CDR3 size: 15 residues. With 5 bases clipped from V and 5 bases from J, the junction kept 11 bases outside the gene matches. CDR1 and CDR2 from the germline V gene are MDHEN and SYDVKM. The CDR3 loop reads CASSPRLAVMETQYF. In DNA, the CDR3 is TGTGCCAGCAGTCCAAGACTAGCTGTGATGGAGACCCAGTACTTC.

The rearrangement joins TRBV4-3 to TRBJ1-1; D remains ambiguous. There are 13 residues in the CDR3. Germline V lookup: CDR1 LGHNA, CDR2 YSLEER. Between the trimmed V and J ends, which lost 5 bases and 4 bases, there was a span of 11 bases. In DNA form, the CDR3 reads TGCGCCAGCAGCTCCGACATTTCCACTGAAGCTTTCTTT. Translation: CASSSDISTEAFF.

CDR3 amino acids: CASSGGYRETQYF. The CDR3 DNA follows: TGCGCCAGCAGCGGCGGTTATAGGGAGACCCAGTACTTC. The chain carries TRBV5-1 and TRBJ2-5; D unclear. Trimming took off 4 bases at V and 5 bases at J, with 12 bases between the two ends. Germline CDR1 and CDR2: SGHRS and YFSETQ. CDR3 length: 13 amino acids.

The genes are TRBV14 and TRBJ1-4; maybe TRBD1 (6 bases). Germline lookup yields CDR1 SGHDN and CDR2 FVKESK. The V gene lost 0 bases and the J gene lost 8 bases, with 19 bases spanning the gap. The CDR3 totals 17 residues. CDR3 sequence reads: CASSQDRGTGFEEKLFF. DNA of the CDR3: TGTGCCAGCAGCCAAGATCGGGGCACAGGGTTTGAAGAAAAACTGTTTTTT.

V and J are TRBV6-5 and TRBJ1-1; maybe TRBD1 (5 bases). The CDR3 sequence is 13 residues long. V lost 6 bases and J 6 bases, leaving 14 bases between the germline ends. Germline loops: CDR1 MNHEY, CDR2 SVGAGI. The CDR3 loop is CASSSQATSEAFF. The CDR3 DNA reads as TGTGCCAGCAGCTCACAGGCAACGTCTGAAGCTTTCTTT.

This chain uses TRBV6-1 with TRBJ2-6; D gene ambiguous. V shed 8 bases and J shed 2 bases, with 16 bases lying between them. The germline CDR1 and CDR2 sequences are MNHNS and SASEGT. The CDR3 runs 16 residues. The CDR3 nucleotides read TGTGCCAGCGGTGCCGGTTTTTCTCCTGGGGCCAACGTCCTGACTTTC. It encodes CASGAGFSPGANVLTF.

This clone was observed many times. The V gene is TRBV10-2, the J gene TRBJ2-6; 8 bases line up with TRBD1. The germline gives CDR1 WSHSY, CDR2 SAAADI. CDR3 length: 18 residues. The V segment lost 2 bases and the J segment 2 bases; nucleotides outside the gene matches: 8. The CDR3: CASSEGDRGVAGANVLTF. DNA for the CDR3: TGCGCCAGCAGTGAGGGTGACAGGGGAGTAGCTGGGGCCAACGTCCTGACTTTC.

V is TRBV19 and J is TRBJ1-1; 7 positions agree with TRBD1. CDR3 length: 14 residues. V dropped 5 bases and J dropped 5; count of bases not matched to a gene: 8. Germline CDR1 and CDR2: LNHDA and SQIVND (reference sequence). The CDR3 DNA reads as TGTGCCAGTAGTCCAGGACAGGAATCAACTGAAGCTTTCTTT. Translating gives CASSPGQESTEAFF. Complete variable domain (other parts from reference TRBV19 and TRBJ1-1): DGGITQSPKYLFRKEGQNVTLSCEQNLNHDAMYWYRQDPGQGLRLIYYSQIVNDFQKGDIAEGYSVSREKKESFPLTVTSAQKNPTAFYLCASSPGQESTEAFFGQGTRLTVV.

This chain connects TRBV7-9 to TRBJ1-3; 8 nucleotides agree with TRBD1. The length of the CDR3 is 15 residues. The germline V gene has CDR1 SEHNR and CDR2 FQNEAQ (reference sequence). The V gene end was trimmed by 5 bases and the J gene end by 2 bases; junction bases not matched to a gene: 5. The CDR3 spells CASSRTGTTGNTIYF. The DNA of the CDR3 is TGTGCCAGCAGCCGGACAGGGACAACTGGAAACACCATATATTTT.

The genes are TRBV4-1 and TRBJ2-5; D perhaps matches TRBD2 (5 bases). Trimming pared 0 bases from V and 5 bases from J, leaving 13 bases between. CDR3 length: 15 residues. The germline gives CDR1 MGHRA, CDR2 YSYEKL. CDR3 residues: CASSQDLEGWETQYF. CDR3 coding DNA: TGCGCCAGCAGCCAAGATCTTGAGGGTTGGGAGACCCAGTACTTC.

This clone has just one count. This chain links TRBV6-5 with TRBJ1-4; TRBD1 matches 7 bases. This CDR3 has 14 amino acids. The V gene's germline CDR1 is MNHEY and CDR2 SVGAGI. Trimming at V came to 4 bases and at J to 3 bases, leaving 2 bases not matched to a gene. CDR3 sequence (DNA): TGTGCCAGCAGTTTACAGGGGTCTAATGAAAAACTGTTTTTT. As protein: CASSLQGSNEKLFF.

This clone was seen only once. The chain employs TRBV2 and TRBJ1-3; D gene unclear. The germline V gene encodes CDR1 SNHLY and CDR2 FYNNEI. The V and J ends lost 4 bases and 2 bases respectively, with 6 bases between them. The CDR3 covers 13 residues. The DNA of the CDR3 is TGTGCCAGCAGTGGGGCAGCTGGAAACACCATATATTTT. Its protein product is CASSGAAGNTIYF.

The CDR3: CASSETGSRNQPQHF. Written as DNA, the CDR3 is TGTGCCAGCAGTGAAACAGGGTCGCGCAATCAGCCCCAGCATTTT. The chain joins TRBV27 to TRBJ1-5, with a possible D match to TRBD1 (6 bases). CDR1 MNHEY and CDR2 SMNVEV come from the germline V gene (reference sequence). This CDR3 is 15 amino acids long. V was trimmed by 5 bases and J by 2 bases, leaving 13 bases between them.

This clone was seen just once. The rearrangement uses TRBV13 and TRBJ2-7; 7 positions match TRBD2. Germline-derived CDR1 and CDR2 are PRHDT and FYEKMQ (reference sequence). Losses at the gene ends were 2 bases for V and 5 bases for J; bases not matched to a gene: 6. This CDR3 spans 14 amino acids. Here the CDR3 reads CASSLSRAGDEQYF. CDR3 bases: TGTGCCAGCAGCTTAAGCCGGGCGGGAGACGAGCAGTACTTC.